Shown below are 17 T cell receptor beta chains from a single sample sequenced in a study of blood T cell repertoires in COVID-19. Only in-frame clones appear in the TCRdb table, and some are missing; sequencing was by immunoSEQ multiplex PCR. The sample holds about 110,000 clones, approximately 80% seen once. Sequencing was performed on peripheral blood. The receptors come from a woman in her 70s with acute or convalescent COVID-19.

The V and J genes are TRBV5-1 and TRBJ2-5; D might be TRBD1 (6 bases). V was pared by 0 bases and J by 5 bases, with 14 bases between. The CDR3 runs to 15 residues. Germline V gives CDR1 SGHRS, CDR2 YFSETQ. In nucleotides, the CDR3 is TGCGCCAGCAGCTTGGGGACAGACCGTTGGGAGACCCAGTACTTC. Residues: CASSLGTDRWETQYF.

This chain uses TRBV25-1 with TRBJ1-4; D uncertain. Per germline, CDR1 MGHDK and CDR2 SYGVNS. The V gene lost 3 bases and the J gene lost 0 bases, with 17 bases spanning the gap. CDR3 size: 18 residues. This CDR3 reads CASSEVGQRAATNEKLFF. The CDR3 DNA sequence: TGTGCCAGCAGTGAGGTAGGCCAGCGGGCTGCAACTAATGAAAAACTGTTTTTT.

The CDR3 region has the DNA TGTGCCAGCGCGAGAGGGGGAAACGAGCAGTACTTC. Translated, it gives CASARGGNEQYF. The V and J genes are TRBV6-5 and TRBJ2-7; possible D gene TRBD1, 6 bases. From germline, CDR1 is MNHEY and CDR2 SVGAGI. The CDR3 totals 12 residues. The V gene lost 8 bases and the J gene lost 5 bases, with 13 bases spanning the gap.

The V gene is TRBV7-3, the J gene TRBJ2-1, with 10 bases that match TRBD2. Germline V gene lookup returns CDR1 SGHTA and CDR2 FQGTGA. V lost 0 bases, J lost 7 bases, and 12 bases stayed unmatched. The CDR3 sequence is 18 residues long. The CDR3 region has the DNA TGTGCCAGCAGCTTAACGGGGGATAGCGGGAGGAGTAGGAATGAGCAGTTCTTC. Its translation is CASSLTGDSGRSRNEQFF.

Comment on this clone: At the DNA level, this CDR3 is encoded by other sequences in the same sample as well. The gene calls are TRBV30 and TRBJ1-1; no firm D call. CDR1 is GTSNPN, CDR2 SVGIG, per germline (reference sequence). The length of the CDR3 is 13 residues. The V end lost 0 bases, the J end lost 2 bases, and 7 bases lay between the germline ends. CDR3 sequence: CAWSVRGNTEAFF. The CDR3 nucleotides read TGTGCCTGGAGTGTACGGGGAAACACTGAAGCTTTCTTT. Combining the CDR3 with reference TRBV30 and TRBJ1-1 gives the whole variable domain SQTIHQWPATLVQPVGSPLSLECTVEGTSNPNLYWYRQAAGRGLQLLFYSVGIGQISSEVPQNLSASRPQDRQFILSSKKLLLSDSGFYLCAWSVRGNTEAFFGQGTRLTVV.

The chain recombines TRBV30 with TRBJ1-2; the match to TRBD1 covers 11 bases. Germline values: CDR1 GTSNPN, CDR2 SVGIG (reference sequence). This CDR3 spans 15 amino acids. The J segment lost 5 bases and the V segment lost 0 bases, leaving 5 bases of the junction unmatched. The CDR3, as DNA: TGTGCCTGGAGTGTCGGGACAGGGGGAAGGTATGGCTACACCTTC. Translating gives CAWSVGTGGRYGYTF. Combining the CDR3 with reference TRBV30 and TRBJ1-2 gives the whole variable domain SQTIHQWPATLVQPVGSPLSLECTVEGTSNPNLYWYRQAAGRGLQLLFYSVGIGQISSEVPQNLSASRPQDRQFILSSKKLLLSDSGFYLCAWSVGTGGRYGYTFGSGTRLTVV.

CDR3 protein: CATSDSGQGVAEAFF. The CDR3 nucleotides are TGTGCCACCAGTGATTCCGGACAGGGAGTCGCTGAAGCTTTCTTT. The chain joins TRBV24-1 to TRBJ1-1, with 8 nucleotides matching TRBD1. The CDR3 has 15 amino acids. With 2 bases clipped from V and 6 bases from J, the junction kept 7 bases outside the gene matches. In germline, CDR1 is KGHDR, CDR2 SFDVKD.

This chain joins TRBV4-1 and TRBJ2-3, with 13 bases aligning to TRBD2. This CDR3 has 18 amino acids. Trimming removed 0 bases from V and 4 bases from J; junction bases left unmatched: 7. Germline-derived CDR1 and CDR2 are MGHRA and YSYEKL. The CDR3 DNA follows: TGCGCCAGCAGCCAAGATGTACTAGCGGGAGGGCGAGCAGATACGCAGTATTTT. It encodes CASSQDVLAGGRADTQYF.

The gene calls are TRBV5-4 and TRBJ2-7; 8 positions match TRBD1. CDR3 length: 15 residues. Looked up from germline, CDR1 is SGHNT and CDR2 is YYREEE (reference sequence). V shed 2 bases and J 5 bases; nucleotides not matched to a gene: 9. The CDR3 bases are TGTGCCAGCAGCTTCATAGGACAGGGAAGAAACGAGCAGTACTTC. Amino acid sequence: CASSFIGQGRNEQYF.

This chain connects TRBV18 to TRBJ1-4; 8 bases agree with TRBD1. Germline V gene sequence: CDR1 KGHSH, CDR2 LQKENI. Germline trimming cut 5 bases from V and 8 bases from J; bases unmatched to any gene: 10. The CDR3 has 15 residues. The CDR3 DNA is TGTGCCAGCTCAACGACGGACAGGGTGAAAGAAAAACTGTTTTTT. Residues: CASSTTDRVKEKLFF.

Comments on this clone: Other DNA variants within this sample encode the same CDR3. The chain has TRBV9 and TRBJ2-3, with 8 bases matching TRBD2. Germline V CDR1 and CDR2: SGDLS, YYNGEE. Germline trimming cut 0 bases from V and 4 bases from J; bases unmatched to any gene: 4. The CDR3 is made up of 15 amino acids. The CDR3 region is CASSVAGTRADTQYF. The CDR3 region has the DNA TGTGCCAGCAGCGTAGCCGGGACTAGGGCAGATACGCAGTATTTT.

V and J are TRBV3-1 (or the pseudogene TRBV3-2) and TRBJ2-7, with D perhaps matching TRBD2 (6 bases). The CDR3 contains 15 residues. The germline V gene has CDR1 LGHDT and CDR2 YNNKEL (reference sequence). Deletions cut 6 bases from V and 5 bases from J, with 20 bases between. Here the CDR3 DNA reads TGTGCCAGCAGTTACCGGGGGATTGGTAGTCACGAGCAGTACTTC. Its translation is CASSYRGIGSHEQYF.

The chain uses TRBV19 and TRBJ1-5; D is unresolved. Trimming left V 6 bases short and J 6 bases short, with 12 bases between. Germline loops: CDR1 LNHDA, CDR2 SQIVND (reference sequence). This CDR3 spans 13 amino acids. The CDR3 DNA is TGTGCCAGTAGCCAGGAGGGAGGTCAGCCCCAGCATTTT. This translates into CASSQEGGQPQHF. The whole variable domain, remainder taken from reference TRBV19 and TRBJ1-5, is DGGITQSPKYLFRKEGQNVTLSCEQNLNHDAMYWYRQDPGQGLRLIYYSQIVNDFQKGDIAEGYSVSREKKESFPLTVTSAQKNPTAFYLCASSQEGGQPQHFGDGTRLSIL.

This clone has a handful of counts. The rearrangement joins TRBV20-1 to TRBJ1-5, with 9 bases identical to TRBD1. This CDR3 is 13 amino acids long. The germline gives CDR1 DFQATT, CDR2 SNEGSKA (reference sequence). The trim removed 4 bases at V and 5 bases at J, leaving 3 bases unmatched. CDR3 amino acids: CSATDRGDQPQHF. The CDR3 DNA is TGCAGTGCTACTGACAGGGGGGATCAGCCCCAGCATTTT.

The V and J genes are TRBV6-1 and TRBJ1-6; a weak D match, TRBD1 (5 bases). This CDR3 comprises 14 residues. Per germline, CDR1 MNHNS and CDR2 SASEGT. V was shortened by 3 bases and J by 9 bases, with 12 bases between the two germline ends. For the CDR3, the DNA is TGTGCCAGCAGTGAGGCCAGGGTACGTTCACCCCTCCACTTT. This codes for CASSEARVRSPLHF.

The chain is built from TRBV10-2 and TRBJ1-5; D remains ambiguous. Trimming took 0 bases from V and 6 from J, leaving 9 bases between them. CDR3 length: 14 amino acids. Germline CDR1 reads WSHSY; CDR2 reads SAAADI. The CDR3 DNA reads TGCGCCAGCAGTGAGTCGAACTTTGGTCAGCCCCAGCATTTT. It translates to CASSESNFGQPQHF.

This clone was observed a few times. The chain couples TRBV5-5 to TRBJ1-2; unclear D gene. This CDR3 contains 14 residues. With 5 bases removed from V and 3 bases from J, the gap between germline ends came to 14 bases. Germline lookup yields CDR1 SGHKS and CDR2 YYEKEE (reference sequence). In nucleotides, the CDR3 is TGTGCCAGCAGACCCGGTCTCGGGGACTATGGCTACACCTTC. Its translation is CASRPGLGDYGYTF.